This TCR beta chain was sequenced for a study of cytomegalovirus exposure and HLA in healthy donors. The junction had 11 bases not matched to a gene; V was cut back by 0 bases and J by 6 bases. The CDR3 is 19 residues long. The germline CDR1 and CDR2 sequences are SGHNT and YYREEE (reference sequence). Details on this clone: The same CDR3 also results from other DNA sequences found in this sample.

Amplification used 60 Vbeta primers and 13 Jbeta primers. TCRdb's table, derived via immunoSEQ multiplex PCR, lists solely in-frame clones and lacks some. The table has about 200,000 clones, around 90% seen once; the top ten hold approximately 1.1%. The chain has TRBV5-4 and TRBJ2-1; 14 bases map to TRBD2. The clonotype originates from a boy aged 2 to 10 in good health and CMV-seronegative. Sequenced material: PBMCs. CDR3 in DNA: TGTGCCAGCAGCTTGGGGGTGACTAGCGGGAGGGCACGGGTCAATGAGCAGTTCTTC. Protein sequence: CASSLGVTSGRARVNEQFF.